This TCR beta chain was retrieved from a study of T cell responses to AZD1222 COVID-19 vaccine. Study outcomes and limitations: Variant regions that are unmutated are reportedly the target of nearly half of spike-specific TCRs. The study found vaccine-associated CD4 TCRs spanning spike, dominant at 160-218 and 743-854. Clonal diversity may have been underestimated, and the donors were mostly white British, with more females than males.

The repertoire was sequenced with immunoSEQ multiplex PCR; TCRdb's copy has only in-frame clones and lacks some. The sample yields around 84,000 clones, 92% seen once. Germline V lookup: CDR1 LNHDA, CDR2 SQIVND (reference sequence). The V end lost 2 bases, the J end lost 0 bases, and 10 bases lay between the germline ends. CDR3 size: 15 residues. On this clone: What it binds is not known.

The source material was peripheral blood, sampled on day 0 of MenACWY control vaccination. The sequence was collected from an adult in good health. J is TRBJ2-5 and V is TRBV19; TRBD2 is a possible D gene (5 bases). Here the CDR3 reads CASSIQGGYQETQYF. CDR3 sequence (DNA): TGTGCCAGTAGTATACAAGGAGGATACCAAGAGACCCAGTACTTC.